This TCR beta chain was profiled in a study of cytomegalovirus exposure and HLA in healthy donors. V was trimmed by 6 bases and J by 0 bases, leaving 12 bases between them. Germline V gene data show CDR1 as SNHLY and CDR2 as FYNNEI. The CDR3 length is 15 residues. The PCR was carried out with 60 Vbeta primers and 13 Jbeta primers. Some clones are missing from TCRdb's copy, which holds only in-frame ones; the method was immunoSEQ multiplex PCR. The table shows roughly 130,000 clones, with 65% to 80% occurring only once. The receptor was derived from a woman between 45 and 60 years old in good health and CMV-seropositive. The chain links TRBV2 to TRBJ1-3; D might be TRBD1 (6 bases). The specimen sequenced was PBMCs. CDR3 sequence reads: CASRVQGNSGNTIYF. As DNA, the CDR3 is TGTGCCAGCAGGGTACAGGGAAACTCTGGAAACACCATATATTTT.